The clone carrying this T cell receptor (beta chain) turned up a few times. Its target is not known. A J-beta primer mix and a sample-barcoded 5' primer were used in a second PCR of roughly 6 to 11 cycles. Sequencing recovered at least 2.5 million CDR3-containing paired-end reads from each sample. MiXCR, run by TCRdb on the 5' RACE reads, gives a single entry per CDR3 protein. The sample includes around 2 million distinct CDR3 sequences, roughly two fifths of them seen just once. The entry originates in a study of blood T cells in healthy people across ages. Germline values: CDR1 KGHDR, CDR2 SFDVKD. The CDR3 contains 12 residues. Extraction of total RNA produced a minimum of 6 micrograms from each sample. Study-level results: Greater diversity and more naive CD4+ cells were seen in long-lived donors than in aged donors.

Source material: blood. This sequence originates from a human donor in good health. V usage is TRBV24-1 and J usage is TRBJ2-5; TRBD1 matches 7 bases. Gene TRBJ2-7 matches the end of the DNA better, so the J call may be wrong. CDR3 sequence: CATAGTEGEQYF. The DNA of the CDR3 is TGTGCCACCGCCGGGACAGAGGGCGAGCAGTACTTC.